These 21 T cell receptor beta chains were all obtained from the same sample, sequenced in a study of T cell responses to AZD1222 COVID-19 vaccine. Clones were read by immunoSEQ multiplex PCR, and TCRdb kept only the in-frame ones, dropping some. This table holds about 97,000 clones, about 88% found once. The sequencing used peripheral blood, collected on day 0 of AZD1222 vaccination. All receptors derive from an adult in good health.

This clone has more than one count but fewer than ten. The rearrangement joins TRBV12-3 or TRBV12-4 to TRBJ1-5, with D unclear. The CDR3 covers 8 residues. CDR3 DNA sequence: TGTGCGGTTCAGCCCCAGCATTTT. Translating it yields CAVQPQHF.

The V and J genes are TRBV30 and TRBJ1-2; D possibly corresponds to TRBD1 (5 bases). V lost 8 bases and J lost 1, with 11 bases in between. CDR3 length: 12 amino acids. Germline V gene data show CDR1 as GTSNPN and CDR2 as SVGIG (reference sequence). This CDR3 is CAGGRFNYGYTF. In nucleotides, the CDR3 is TGTGCCGGGGGAAGGTTTAACTATGGCTACACCTTC.

The CDR3 DNA follows: TGTGCCAGCAGTTGGGCCGTGAGACCCGGGGGTGAAGCTTTCTTT. Translated: CASSWAVRPGGEAFF. The V and J genes are TRBV6-5 and TRBJ1-1, with D possibly matching TRBD1 (5 bases). This CDR3 is built from 15 residues. Between the trimmed V and J ends, which lost 4 bases and 7 bases, there was a span of 19 bases. The germline gives CDR1 MNHEY, CDR2 SVGAGI.

The chain employs TRBV2 and TRBJ1-1, with D possibly being TRBD1 (5 bases). Looked up from germline, CDR1 is SNHLY and CDR2 is FYNNEI. This CDR3 has 12 amino acids. Trimming stripped 6 bases from V and 4 bases from J, with 9 bases between. CDR3 sequence reads: CASRTRVTEAFF. The CDR3 region has the DNA TGTGCCAGCAGGACCAGGGTCACTGAAGCTTTCTTT.

This chain links TRBV15 with TRBJ1-6, with 7 bases lining up with TRBD1. This CDR3 contains 15 residues. The V gene's germline CDR1 is LNHNV and CDR2 YYDKDF (reference sequence). V lost 0 bases, J lost 10 bases, and 6 bases stayed unmatched. The CDR3 DNA sequence: TGTGCCACCAGCAGAGATCAGGGGGGCGGGTCACCCCTCCACTTT. It encodes CATSRDQGGGSPLHF.

J is TRBJ1-1 and V is TRBV25-1; D not certain. Per the germline V gene, CDR1 is MGHDK and CDR2 is SYGVNS. CDR3 length: 13 amino acids. The V and J ends lost 3 bases and 8 bases respectively, with 13 bases between them. The CDR3 sequence is CASSDLHKSEAFF. In DNA, the CDR3 is TGTGCCAGCAGTGACCTCCATAAATCCGAAGCTTTCTTT.

CDR3: CASSLATWGPPEQYF. The CDR3 nucleotides read TGTGCCAGCAGCCTCGCCACCTGGGGGCCACCCGAGCAGTACTTC. V and J are TRBV7-8 and TRBJ2-7; TRBD1 is a possible D gene (6 bases). Germline-derived CDR1 and CDR2 are SGHVS and FQNEAQ. V shed 5 bases and J shed 6 bases, with 20 bases lying between them. The CDR3 loop spans 15 amino acids.

The sample holds one count of this clone. The chain has TRBV24-1 and TRBJ1-5, with 8 bases that match TRBD1. This CDR3 is built from 16 residues. Per the germline V gene, CDR1 is KGHDR and CDR2 is SFDVKD. J was trimmed by 3 bases and V by 0 bases; bases with no gene match: 3. In DNA form, the CDR3 reads TGTGCCACCAGTGATTTGGACAGGGGCAACAATCAGCCCCAGCATTTT. Its translation is CATSDLDRGNNQPQHF.

The rearrangement joins TRBV7-8 to TRBJ1-5; D is possibly TRBD1 (5 bases). CDR1 and CDR2 from the germline V gene are SGHVS and FQNEAQ. The CDR3 is made up of 14 amino acids. Trimming removed 0 bases at V and 6 bases at J, with 9 bases between. CDR3 sequence (DNA): TGTGCCAGCAGCTTAGCGGCAGGGAGTCAGCCCCAGCATTTT. Translation: CASSLAAGSQPQHF.

The chain links TRBV7-2 to TRBJ2-2, with 8 bases that match TRBD2. Germline V gene sequence: CDR1 SGHTA, CDR2 FQGNSA. V lost 3 bases to trimming and J lost 5 bases; unmatched junction nucleotides: 2. CDR3 size: 14 residues. CDR3 nucleotides: TGTGCCAGCAGCTTCAGCGGGGGAACCGGGGAGCTGTTTTTT. Translated: CASSFSGGTGELFF.

The V call is TRBV10-2, the J call TRBJ1-2; D is uncertain. CDR3 size: 14 residues. The ends were cut back, 6 bases at V and 0 bases at J, with 11 bases in the middle. Germline CDR1 and CDR2: WSHSY and SAAADI. The CDR3 region is CASSPPGTNYGYTF. CDR3 nucleotides: TGCGCCAGCAGCCCGCCGGGAACTAACTATGGCTACACCTTC.

CDR3: CASRSISYGYTF. CDR3 sequence (DNA): TGTGCCAGCAGAAGTATATCCTATGGCTACACCTTC. The chain carries TRBV28 and TRBJ1-2, with D unclear. The V end was cut by 6 bases, the J end by 4 bases, with 9 bases between. CDR3 size: 12 residues. The germline CDR1 and CDR2 sequences are MDHEN and SYDVKM.

This chain uses TRBV28 with TRBJ2-3; D unclear. Germline lookup yields CDR1 MDHEN and CDR2 SYDVKM. V was clipped by 6 bases and J by 2 bases, with 12 bases between them. The CDR3 is 14 amino acids. The CDR3 bases are TGTGCCAGCAGAATGCGAACTAACACAGATACGCAGTATTTT. It translates to CASRMRTNTDTQYF.

The chain links TRBV11-3 to TRBJ2-2, with TRBD1 identical over 7 bases. The CDR3 spans 16 residues. Unmatched junction bases numbered 12, after V lost 5 bases and J lost 6 bases. Germline CDR1 SGHNT, CDR2 YENEEA. The CDR3 DNA reads TGTGCCAGCAGCCCGAGAGTAGACAGGGCGGCCGGGGAGCTGTTTTTT. Translation: CASSPRVDRAAGELFF.

V is TRBV14 and J is TRBJ1-3; the D gene is possibly TRBD1 (6 bases). V dropped 4 bases and J dropped 5 bases, with 15 bases sitting between them. This CDR3 region has 15 residues. Germline-derived CDR1 and CDR2 are SGHDN and FVKESK. CDR3 residues: CASSRLMTGRNTIYF. CDR3 coding DNA: TGTGCCAGCAGCCGCCTCATGACAGGCAGAAACACCATATATTTT.

This clone was observed a single time. The chain uses TRBV27 and TRBJ1-5; 8 positions agree with TRBD1. CDR3 size: 13 residues. The J segment lost 9 bases and the V segment lost 5 bases, leaving 6 bases of the junction unmatched. Per the germline V gene, CDR1 is MNHEY and CDR2 is SMNVEV (reference sequence). The chain's CDR3 is CASSPTGTGPQHF. In nucleotides, the CDR3 is TGTGCCAGCAGTCCGACAGGGACAGGGCCCCAGCATTTT.

V usage is TRBV9 and J usage is TRBJ1-2; 7 nucleotides line up with TRBD1. The V and J ends lost 0 bases and 1 base, in that order; junction bases with no gene match: 3. Germline CDR1 reads SGDLS; CDR2 reads YYNGEE. CDR3 length: 15 residues. CDR3 region: CASSVDGTDNYGYTF. The CDR3 nucleotides are TGTGCCAGCAGCGTAGATGGGACAGATAACTATGGCTACACCTTC.

This clone was seen only a few times. The J gene is TRBJ2-1, the V gene TRBV9, with TRBD2 matching 9 bases. The CDR3 extends over 12 amino acids. Germline loops: CDR1 SGDLS, CDR2 YYNGEE. V shed 3 bases and J 8 bases; nucleotides not matched to a gene: 0. This CDR3 reads CASSASGDEQFF. The CDR3 DNA reads as TGTGCCAGCAGCGCTAGCGGGGATGAGCAGTTCTTC. Supplemented by reference TRBV9 and TRBJ2-1, the full variable domain reads DSGVTQTPKHLITATGQRVTLRCSPRSGDLSVYWYQQSLDQGLQFLIQYYNGEERAKGNILERFSAQQFPDLHSELNLSSLELGDSALYFCASSASGDEQFFGPGTRLTVL.

This rearrangement joins TRBV20-1 to TRBJ1-2; the D is unclear. This CDR3 region has 12 residues. Germline V gene lookup returns CDR1 DFQATT and CDR2 SNEGSKA (reference sequence). V lost 3 bases to trimming and J lost 1 base, with 6 bases between them. The CDR3 loop reads CSASLDNYGYTF. As DNA, the CDR3 is TGCAGTGCTAGTCTGGATAACTATGGCTACACCTTC.

The chain uses TRBV5-1 and TRBJ2-7; 7 bases are a match to TRBD1. The germline V gene encodes CDR1 SGHRS and CDR2 YFSETQ. After removal of 0 bases from V and 2 bases from J, the junction contained 8 bases not matched to a gene. The CDR3 loop spans 16 amino acids. CDR3 amino acids: CASSLEPGQQTYEQYF. The CDR3 nucleotides read TGCGCCAGCAGCTTGGAGCCGGGACAGCAAACCTACGAGCAGTACTTC. The full variable domain, completed using reference TRBV5-1 and TRBJ2-7, is KAGVTQTPRYLIKTRGQQVTLSCSPISGHRSVSWYQQTPGQGLQFLFEYFSETQRNKGNFPGRFSGRQFSNSRSEMNVSTLELGDSALYLCASSLEPGQQTYEQYFGPGTRLTVT.

The CDR3 DNA reads as TGTGCCAGTGGAGGAGGGACAGGGGGCCGTCAGCCCCAGCATTTT. Translated: CASGGGTGGRQPQHF. This chain connects TRBV19 to TRBJ1-5; 12 bases map to TRBD1. Unmatched junction bases numbered 8, after V lost 8 bases and J lost 6 bases. The CDR3 sequence is 15 residues long. Germline V gene lookup returns CDR1 LNHDA and CDR2 SQIVND (reference sequence).